This TCR beta chain was identified during a study of response to subunit inactivated influenza vaccine. At least ten counts were recorded for this clonotype. Its antigen remains unknown. MiXCR, run by TCRdb on the RT-PCR reads, gives a single entry per CDR3 protein. This sample has under 200,000 distinct CDR3 sequences, with roughly 10% found just once. Germline V gives CDR1 LGHNA, CDR2 YSLEER. Trimming pared 1 base from V and 4 bases from J, leaving 10 bases between. This CDR3 comprises 14 residues. Points from the study as a whole: The authors put forward the suggestion that each seasonal influenza vaccination may bring in only a limited number of new T cells.

The material sequenced was non-naive T cells sorted from PBMCs, taken about 6 weeks after vaccination. The gene calls are TRBV4-3 and TRBJ1-2; the D is unclear. The clonotype comes from a middle-aged man who received an inactivated influenza vaccine. In nucleotides, the CDR3 is TGCGCCAGCAGCCAAGTCAAGAGATCCTATGGCTACACCTTC. It yields the protein CASSQVKRSYGYTF.